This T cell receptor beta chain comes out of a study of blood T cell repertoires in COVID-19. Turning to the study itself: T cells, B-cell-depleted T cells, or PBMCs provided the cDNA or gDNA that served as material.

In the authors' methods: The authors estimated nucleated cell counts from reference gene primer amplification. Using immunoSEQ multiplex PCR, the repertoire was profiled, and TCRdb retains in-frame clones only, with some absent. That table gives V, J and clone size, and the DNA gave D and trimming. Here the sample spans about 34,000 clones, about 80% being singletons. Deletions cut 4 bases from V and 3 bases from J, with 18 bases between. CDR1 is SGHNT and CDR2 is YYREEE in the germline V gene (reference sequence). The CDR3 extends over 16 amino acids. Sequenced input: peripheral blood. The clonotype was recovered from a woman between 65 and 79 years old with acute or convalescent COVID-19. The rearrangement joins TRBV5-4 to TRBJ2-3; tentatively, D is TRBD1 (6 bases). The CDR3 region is CASSRTSGVGTDTQYF. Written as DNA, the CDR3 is TGTGCCAGCAGCCGGACTTCAGGGGTGGGGACAGATACGCAGTATTTT.